The source of this T cell receptor beta chain is a study of CD4 T cells in relation to SARS-CoV-2 and coronaviruses. Findings of the study overall: No donor gave both pre-pandemic and post-infection samples.

Some clones are missing from TCRdb's copy, which holds only in-frame ones; the method was immunoSEQ multiplex PCR. The repertoire has more than 55,000 clones, around 86% of them found once; the top ten carry around 1.5%. The unexposed donors gave CD4+ T cells in 2011-2018, prior to COVID-19. CD4 enrichment then naive enrichment separated naive from memory CD4+ cells. The CDR3 contains 14 residues. Per germline, CDR1 MNHNY and CDR2 SVGAGI (reference sequence). V was trimmed by 8 bases and J by 3 bases, leaving 16 bases between them. Of note for this clone: Its cognate antigen is unknown.

The sample comprised memory CD4+ T cells from PBMCs. The TCR originated in a human donor in good health. The chain carries TRBV6-6 and TRBJ2-5; a weak D match, TRBD2 (5 bases). CDR3: CASSSRDLKETQYF. CDR3 DNA sequence: TGTGCCAGCTCCTCCCGGGATCTAAAAGAGACCCAGTACTTC.